A selection of T cell receptor beta chains follows, all from one sample in a study of blood T cell repertoires in COVID-19. Sequencing used immunoSEQ multiplex PCR; TCRdb keeps in-frame clones, though not all of them. Among around 150,000 clones listed, roughly 93% were seen once. Sequencing was done on a sample of peripheral blood. Receptors were obtained from a woman aged 45 to 65 with acute or convalescent COVID-19. CDR3s leave out the opening cysteine and the closing phenylalanine or tryptophan. A D gene is named only where the DNA matches it firmly. Not every row has a clone size; where given, it reads once, few, many or a size class.

D gene	clone size	V gene	J gene	CDR3 protein
TRBD1	.	TRBV18	TRBJ1-6	ASSPGTGPEIYNSPLH
TRBD1	few	TRBV4-1	TRBJ2-7	ASSQEGTVSYEQY
.	.	TRBV11-2	TRBJ1-3	ASSLIRDKRGGNTIY
.	.	TRBV2	TRBJ2-1	ASRMGAHGEQF
TRBD1	once	TRBV7-2	TRBJ2-5	GTKQGAGQETQY
TRBD1	.	TRBV6-5	TRBJ1-1	ASRLLQGSDTEAF
TRBD1	.	TRBV28	TRBJ2-5	ASSPGQLQETQY
TRBD1	.	TRBV24-1	TRBJ2-1	ATSDPPGTGHGEQF
.	.	TRBV5-1	TRBJ1-3	ASSLSSLVSGNTIY
TRBD1	.	TRBV7-8	TRBJ1-2	ASSLVLTGGSYGYT
.	.	TRBV6-6	TRBJ2-7	ASSTDRTYEQY
TRBD2	.	TRBV25-1	TRBJ2-1	ASGTSGGYNEQF
.	.	TRBV28	TRBJ1-1	ASSLRLNTEAF
TRBD2	.	TRBV4-3	TRBJ2-3	ASSSGGSGADTQY
.	.	TRBV2	TRBJ1-2	ASSDEVYGYT
TRBD1	.	TRBV5-5	TRBJ1-4	ASSSGQGDFNEKLF
.	.	TRBV12-5	TRBJ1-3	ASGQGSGNTIY
TRBD1	.	TRBV5-1	TRBJ1-1	ASSLASGTGTNTEAF
TRBD1	.	TRBV5-1	TRBJ1-1	ASSLRAGGTNTEAF
.	.	TRBV7-9	TRBJ2-7	ASSFFSDEQY
.	.	TRBV12-3/TRBV12-4	TRBJ1-1	ASTRSGRTEAF
.	.	TRBV24-1	TRBJ2-3	ATSDGGPGTDTQY
TRBD2	.	TRBV5-8	TRBJ2-1	ASSFSGSNNEQF
.	few	TRBV6-5	TRBJ1-6	ASKPGSAHSPLH
.	.	TRBV30	TRBJ1-6	AWSVGQNSPLH
.	.	TRBV27	TRBJ1-2	ASSLSSRGYGYT